What follows are 17 T cell receptor beta chains derived from one specimen sequenced in a study of tumor and adjacent non-tumor tissue in lung cancer. The template was RNA from unsorted bulk tissue. A modified ARM-PCR protocol with three rounds of nested PCR amplified TCRbeta. TCRdb processed the multiplex PCR reads anew with MiXCR; each CDR3 protein has one entry. The repertoire has about 76,000 distinct CDR3 sequences, nearly 70% of them found once; the top ten carry roughly 12%. Sequencing input: lung tumor tissue. All receptors come from a woman between 70 and 85 years old with non-small cell lung cancer.

This chain joins TRBV12-3 or TRBV12-4 and TRBJ1-5, with 7 bases aligning to TRBD1. V was clipped by 3 bases and J by 3 bases; unmatched bases: 5. This CDR3 is 15 amino acids long. The CDR3 DNA sequence: TGTGCCAGCAGTTTGACAAGGGGGCACAATCAGCCCCAGCATTTT. Translated, it gives CASSLTRGHNQPQHF.

This clonotype came up a few times. The chain links TRBV28 to TRBJ1-4, with TRBD1 matching over 9 bases. The junction had 9 bases not matched to a gene; V was cut back by 9 bases and J by 4 bases. The CDR3 is 15 amino acids. Looked up from germline, CDR1 is MDHEN and CDR2 is SYDVKM. The CDR3 DNA sequence: TGTGCCAGTAGTACTCGGACAGGGGATAATGAAAAACTGTTTTTT. This codes for CASSTRTGDNEKLFF. The full variable domain, completed using reference TRBV28 and TRBJ1-4, is DVKVTQSSRYLVKRTGEKVFLECVQDMDHENMFWYRQDPGLGLRLIYFSYDVKMKEKGDIPEGYSVSREKKERFSLILESASTNQTSMYLCASSTRTGDNEKLFFGSGTQLSVL.

V is TRBV20-1 and J is TRBJ2-3; D not certain. This CDR3 is 14 amino acids long. Germline V gene lookup returns CDR1 DFQATT and CDR2 SNEGSKA (reference sequence). V was trimmed by 0 bases and J by 0 bases, leaving 7 bases between them. The CDR3 nucleotides read TGCAGTGCTAGAGAGGGTTTCAGCACAGATACGCAGTATTTT. Translated, it gives CSAREGFSTDTQYF.

The rearrangement uses TRBV6-2 or TRBV6-3 and TRBJ2-7; D may be TRBD2 (5 bases). The germline V gene has CDR1 MNHEY and CDR2 SVGEGT. This CDR3 is 15 amino acids long. Between the trimmed V and J ends, which lost 6 bases and 10 bases, there was a span of 25 bases. CDR3 region: CASREAALRAGEQYF. CDR3 coding DNA: TGTGCCAGCAGGGAGGCTGCGTTGCGGGCTGGCGAACAGTACTTC.

Of note for this clonotype: Its ends do not fully match the called genes, so a read error is possible. The chain is built from TRBV6-2 or TRBV6-3 and TRBJ2-1; 9 bases agree with TRBD2. The CDR3 is 16 residues long. Per the germline V gene, CDR1 is MNHEY and CDR2 is SVGEGT. The CDR3 DNA reads TGTGCCAGCAGTTACGGAGCGGGAGGACCATACAATGAGCAGCTCTTC. Translating gives CASSYGAGGPYNEQLF.

This clonotype was recorded many times. The chain carries TRBV25-1 and TRBJ1-2; D not certain. In germline, CDR1 is MGHDK, CDR2 SYGVNS. The CDR3 totals 13 residues. Trimming pared 1 base from V and 7 bases from J, leaving 10 bases between. For the CDR3, the DNA is TGTGCCAGCAGTGAATCAGTCGCTTCTGGCTACACCTTC. This codes for CASSESVASGYTF.

This clonotype was found many times. The genes are TRBV20-1 and TRBJ2-7, with 9 positions matching TRBD1. This CDR3 is built from 15 residues. Per the germline V gene, CDR1 is DFQATT and CDR2 is SNEGSKA (reference sequence). V was pared by 2 bases and J by 1 base, with 6 bases of the junction left unmatched. CDR3 bases: TGCAGTGCTAGACCCCGGGACAGGGCGTCCTACGAGCAGTACTTC. Translation: CSARPRDRASYEQYF.

Notes on this clonotype: A read error may be the cause here, since a much bigger clone is one base away. This sequence joins TRBV6-1 and TRBJ2-1; D is uncertain. Germline V lookup: CDR1 MNHNS, CDR2 SASEGT. This CDR3 spans 13 amino acids. CDR3 loop: CASSIDGNNGQFF. The CDR3 DNA reads TGTGCCAGCAGTATTGACGGCAACAATGGGCAGTTCTTC.

With regard to this clonotype: In this CDR3 the conserved last residue, phenylalanine or tryptophan, is missing, so a read error is likely. This chain links TRBV6-5 with TRBJ2-1; D is perhaps TRBD1 or TRBD2 (5 bases each). CDR3 length: 14 amino acids. Germline V gene data show CDR1 as MNHEY and CDR2 as SVGAGI. V shed 8 bases and J shed 9 bases, with 20 bases lying between them. The CDR3 spells CASGVLEERGEQFS. CDR3 sequence (DNA): TGTGCCAGCGGCGTGTTGGAGGAGAGGGGTGAGCAGTTCTCC.

In this sample, this clonotype is medium-sized. The genes are TRBV6-2 or TRBV6-3 and TRBJ2-2; 8 positions agree with TRBD1. The germline CDR1 and CDR2 sequences are MNHEY and SVGEGT. V was pared by 5 bases and J by 7 bases, with 9 bases of the junction left unmatched. This CDR3 region has 15 residues. CDR3 in DNA: TGTGCCAGCAGTGACACAGGGGGTCAGGACGGGGAGCTGTTTTTT. Its translation is CASSDTGGQDGELFF.

Turning to this clonotype: One junction end disagrees with the germline gene, perhaps due to a read error. The chain couples TRBV7-8 to TRBJ2-6, with D possibly matching TRBD1 (6 bases). The germline V gene has CDR1 SGHVS and CDR2 FQNEAQ. The CDR3 is 18 amino acids. The chain's CDR3 is CVSSLTGLDLSGANVLTF. The CDR3 DNA follows: TGTGTCAGCAGCTTAACAGGGTTGGATCTCTCTGGGGCCAACGTCCTGACTTTC.

For this clonotype: One end of the junction varies from germline; a read error may be responsible. This chain uses TRBV10-2 with TRBJ2-3; tentatively, D is TRBD2 (5 bases). The CDR3 covers 13 residues. The germline gives CDR1 WSHSY, CDR2 SAAADI. The CDR3 is CVSSEGREDTQYF. In DNA form, the CDR3 reads TGCGTCAGCAGTGAGGGCCGGGAAGATACGCAGTATTTT.

This clonotype was counted at least ten times. The germline gene is not matched at one end of the junction; a read error may be the cause. The chain carries TRBV20-1 and TRBJ2-3; 7 bases map to TRBD2. This CDR3 comprises 15 residues. Germline V gene lookup returns CDR1 DFQATT and CDR2 SNEGSKA (reference sequence). The CDR3 sequence is CSTSVPRGPTDTQYF. The CDR3, as DNA: TGCAGTACTAGCGTCCCGAGAGGGCCCACAGATACGCAGTATTTT.

With regard to this clonotype: With a much larger clone just one base away, this may be a read error. The chain uses TRBV6-2 or TRBV6-3 and TRBJ2-7; D remains unclear. The CDR3 is 11 residues long. Per the germline V gene, CDR1 is MNHEY and CDR2 is SVGEGT. The CDR3 region has the DNA TGTGCCAGCAGTTACTTATACGATCAGTGCTTC. Its translation: CASSYLYDQCF.

Details on this clonotype: With a much larger clone just one base away, this may be a read error. Here the CDR3 DNA reads TGTGCCAGCAGCCTTTCCGGCCCCAATGAGCAGTCCTTC. Its translation: CASSLSGPNEQSF. The chain links TRBV4-2 to TRBJ2-1; D is uncertain. Germline CDR1 and CDR2: LGHNA and YNFKEQ. The CDR3 has 13 residues.

A remark on this clonotype: One junction end disagrees with the germline gene, perhaps due to a read error. This chain links TRBV6-5 with TRBJ2-1; 11 bases line up with TRBD2. Per the germline V gene, CDR1 is MNHEY and CDR2 is SVGAGI. This CDR3 contains 21 residues. The CDR3 loop reads CASSPSLTELAGAHSYNEQLF. CDR3 nucleotide sequence: TGTGCCAGCAGTCCCTCCCTCACCGAACTAGCGGGAGCGCACTCCTACAATGAGCAGCTCTTC.

This clonotype occurred many times. The chain is built from TRBV12-3 or TRBV12-4 and TRBJ1-1; D may be TRBD1 (6 bases). The CDR3 loop spans 13 amino acids. V shed 6 bases and J shed 8 bases, with 16 bases lying between them. CDR3: CASRNQGPGEAFF. CDR3 DNA sequence: TGTGCCAGCAGGAACCAGGGGCCTGGGGAAGCTTTCTTT.